This T cell receptor (beta chain) was sequenced in a study of blood T cell repertoires in COVID-19. Study at large: Acute and convalescent COVID-19 specimens originated in the United States, Italy and Spain. Sources were T cells, B-cell-depleted T cells, or PBMCs; the material itself was cDNA or gDNA.

Original analysis: Counts of nucleated cells, estimated from reference gene primer amplification, were obtained. The table came from immunoSEQ multiplex PCR; TCRdb's copy has only in-frame clones and leaves some out. The D gene and trimming were derived from the DNA, and the V and J assignments and clone size from that table. The table lists 85,000 to 130,000 clones, around 80% of them singletons. This CDR3 is 19 amino acids long. Germline values: CDR1 LGHNT, CDR2 FRNRAP. Losses at the gene ends were 6 bases for V and 4 bases for J; bases not matched to a gene: 21. Enrollment of patients from Seattle took place during active infection, with longitudinal follow-up.

Source material: peripheral blood. The receptor was derived from a man aged 80 or over with COVID-19, enrolled during active disease. This chain connects TRBV12-5 to TRBJ1-3; 7 positions match TRBD1. CDR3 coding DNA: TGTGCTAGTGGCTTTTATACCGCACGACAGGGAAATTCCGGAAACACCATATATTTT. This encodes CASGFYTARQGNSGNTIYF.